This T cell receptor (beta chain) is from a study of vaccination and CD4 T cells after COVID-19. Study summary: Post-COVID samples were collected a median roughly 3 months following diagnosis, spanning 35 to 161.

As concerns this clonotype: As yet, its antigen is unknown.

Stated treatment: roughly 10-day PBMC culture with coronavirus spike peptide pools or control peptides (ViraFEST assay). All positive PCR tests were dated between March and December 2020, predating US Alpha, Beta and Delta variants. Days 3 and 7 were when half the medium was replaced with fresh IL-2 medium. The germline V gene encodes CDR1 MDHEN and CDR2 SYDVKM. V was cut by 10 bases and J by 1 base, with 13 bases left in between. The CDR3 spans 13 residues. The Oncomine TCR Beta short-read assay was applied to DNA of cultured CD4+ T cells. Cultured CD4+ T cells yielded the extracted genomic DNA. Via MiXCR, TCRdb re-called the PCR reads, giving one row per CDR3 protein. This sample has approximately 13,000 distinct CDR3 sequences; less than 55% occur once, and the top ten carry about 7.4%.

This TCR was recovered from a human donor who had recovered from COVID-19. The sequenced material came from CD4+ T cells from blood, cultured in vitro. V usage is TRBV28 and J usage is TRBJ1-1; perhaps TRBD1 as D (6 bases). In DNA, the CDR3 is TGTGCCATAAACAACAGGGCGAACACTGAAGCTTTCTTT. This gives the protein CAINNRANTEAFF.